This T cell receptor beta chain was captured in a study of T cells in Graves' hyperthyroidism and ophthalmopathy. Amplified TCR beta CDR3 regions derived from RNA transcripts. The HTBI primer set served for first-round RT-PCR of the TCR CDR3. TCRdb ran MiXCR on the multiplex PCR reads and lists one entry per CDR3 protein. The table records approximately 700,000 distinct CDR3 sequences, just under 45% of them present only once. Patients having uncontrolled infection, another autoimmune disease, pregnancy or lactation were not included. Trimming left V 2 bases short and J 4 bases short, with 17 bases between. The CDR3 is 17 residues long. Germline CDR1 reads SGHVS; CDR2 reads FQNEAQ.

The receptor comes from an adult man with Graves' disease, either hyperthyroidism or ophthalmopathy (not recorded which). Specimen: peripheral blood or thyroid tissue (not recorded which). The rearrangement joins TRBV7-8 to TRBJ2-2, with D tentatively TRBD1 or TRBD2 (6 bases each). The CDR3 nucleotides are TGTGCCAGCAGCTTACCACCGGGGGACATGAGCACCGGGGAGCTGTTTTTT. Translating gives CASSLPPGDMSTGELFF. Based on the CDR3 plus reference TRBV7-8 and TRBJ2-2, the full variable domain is GAGVSQSPRYKVAKRGQDVALRCDPISGHVSLFWYQQALGQGPEFLTYFQNEAQLDKSGLPSDRFFAERPEGSVSTLKIQRTQQEDSAVYLCASSLPPGDMSTGELFFGEGSRLTVL.